One sample yielded the 23 T cell receptor beta chains listed below, sequenced in a study of CD8 T cells in Susac syndrome. Reverse transcription used roughly 0.45 to 1 ug RNA and random hexamers. TCRdb reprocessed the immunoSEQ multiplex PCR reads with MiXCR, giving one entry per CDR3 protein. Altogether about 300,000 distinct CDR3 sequences are present, roughly 85% being singletons, with the ten largest covering about 0.22%. Sequenced input: CD8+ T cells from PBMCs. Receptor source: a human donor with multiple sclerosis.

This chain joins TRBV4-3 and TRBJ1-2; D remains ambiguous. The CDR3 consists of 15 residues. The V end lost 4 bases, the J end lost 2 bases, and 14 bases lay between the germline ends. The germline CDR1 and CDR2 sequences are LGHNA and YSLEER. The DNA for the CDR3 is TGCGCCAGCAGCCCTTCCTGGACGGGAAACTATGGCTACACCTTC. Its translation: CASSPSWTGNYGYTF.

The chain links TRBV7-9 to TRBJ2-7; tentatively, D is TRBD2 (6 bases). Germline lookup yields CDR1 SEHNR and CDR2 FQNEAQ (reference sequence). This CDR3 comprises 15 residues. The V end lost 5 bases, the J end lost 3 bases, and 17 bases lay between the germline ends. The CDR3 here is CASSQTGGDYYEQYF. DNA of the CDR3: TGTGCCAGCAGCCAAACCGGGGGAGATTACTACGAGCAGTACTTC.

This rearrangement joins TRBV2 to TRBJ1-5; no clear D gene. The CDR3 consists of 15 residues. V lost 1 base and J 4 bases, leaving 11 bases between the germline ends. Germline V gene sequence: CDR1 SNHLY, CDR2 FYNNEI. This CDR3 reads CASSEGATVNQPQHF. The CDR3 nucleotides are TGTGCCAGCAGTGAAGGAGCTACGGTGAATCAGCCCCAGCATTTT.

As DNA, the CDR3 is TGTGCCAGCAGTACGGACAGGCCTTCCACCTTCTCTGGGGCCAACGTCCTGACTTTC. Protein product: CASSTDRPSTFSGANVLTF. The rearrangement uses TRBV27 and TRBJ2-6, with 7 nucleotides matching TRBD1. The J segment lost 0 bases and the V segment lost 5 bases, leaving 13 bases of the junction unmatched. Germline V lookup: CDR1 MNHEY, CDR2 SMNVEV (reference sequence). The CDR3 sequence is 19 residues long.

V gene TRBV27 combines with J gene TRBJ2-1; the D is unclear. The germline V gene has CDR1 MNHEY and CDR2 SMNVEV (reference sequence). The CDR3 covers 15 residues. Trimming cost V 0 bases and J 4 bases, with 10 bases left between them. The CDR3 DNA reads TGTGCCAGCAGTTTATCCCTCGGACGGTACAATGAGCAGTTCTTC. Translated, it gives CASSLSLGRYNEQFF.

The chain combines TRBV3-1 with TRBJ2-5, with 8 bases identical to TRBD2. CDR1 and CDR2 from the germline V gene are LGHDT and YNNKEL (reference sequence). There are 15 residues in the CDR3. J was trimmed by 2 bases and V by 3 bases; bases with no gene match: 5. CDR3 nucleotides: TGTGCCAGCAGCCACCAACTAGCGGATCAAGAGACCCAGTACTTC. This gives the protein CASSHQLADQETQYF.

J is TRBJ2-7 and V is TRBV7-9; no definite D call. Trimming left V 2 bases short and J 1 base short, with 9 bases between. Germline V gene data show CDR1 as SEHNR and CDR2 as FQNEAQ (reference sequence). The CDR3 has 14 residues. Here the CDR3 reads CASSLSEVSYEQYF. The CDR3 nucleotides read TGTGCCAGCAGCTTATCAGAGGTGTCCTACGAGCAGTACTTC.

The chain carries TRBV7-9 and TRBJ2-5; no definite D call. With 4 bases removed from V and 2 bases from J, the gap between germline ends came to 11 bases. The V gene's germline CDR1 is SEHNR and CDR2 FQNEAQ (reference sequence). This CDR3 is 14 amino acids long. The DNA for the CDR3 is TGTGCCAGCAGCTCCTACGGTGAACAAGAGACCCAGTACTTC. Translation gives CASSSYGEQETQYF. Filled out from reference TRBV7-9 and TRBJ2-5, the complete variable domain reads DTGVSQNPRHKITKRGQNVTFRCDPISEHNRLYWYRQTLGQGPEFLTYFQNEAQLEKSRLLSDRFSAERPKGSFSTLEIQRTEQGDSAMYLCASSSYGEQETQYFGPGTRLLVL.

V usage is TRBV19 and J usage is TRBJ2-3, with 10 bases that match TRBD2. The CDR3 totals 15 residues. Per the germline V gene, CDR1 is LNHDA and CDR2 is SQIVND (reference sequence). The V segment lost 8 bases and the J segment 0 bases; nucleotides outside the gene matches: 5. Here the CDR3 DNA reads TGTGCCAGTTCGGGACTAGCGAGAAGCACAGATACGCAGTATTTT. This translates into CASSGLARSTDTQYF.

V gene TRBV28 combines with J gene TRBJ2-7, with 7 bases aligning to TRBD1. V trimming: 5 bases; J trimming: 6 bases; junction bases outside the gene matches: 7. The CDR3 consists of 13 residues. In germline, CDR1 is MDHEN, CDR2 SYDVKM. Here the CDR3 reads CASSAGTVGEQYF. Written as DNA, the CDR3 is TGTGCCAGCAGTGCCGGGACAGTCGGCGAGCAGTACTTC.

This rearrangement joins TRBV12-3 or TRBV12-4 to TRBJ1-2, with a tentative D call TRBD1 (5 bases). The V end was cut by 8 bases, the J end by 3 bases, with 10 bases between. The CDR3 has 12 amino acids. This chain's CDR3 is CASWGFYYGYTF. CDR3 bases: TGTGCCAGCTGGGGGTTCTACTATGGCTACACCTTC.

This sequence joins TRBV27 and TRBJ2-5; maybe TRBD2 (5 bases). Germline lookup yields CDR1 MNHEY and CDR2 SMNVEV (reference sequence). V lost 3 bases, J lost 3 bases, and 11 bases lay in between. The CDR3 is 14 amino acids. The CDR3 bases are TGTGCCAGCAGTTTGTTAGGTAGCGAAGAGACCCAGTACTTC. This encodes CASSLLGSEETQYF.

The sample holds one count of this clonotype. V and J are TRBV14 and TRBJ1-2; TRBD1 is a possible D gene (6 bases). Germline CDR1 and CDR2: SGHDN and FVKESK. V was shortened by 0 bases and J by 2 bases, with 10 bases between the two germline ends. There are 15 residues in the CDR3. Written as DNA, the CDR3 is TGTGCCAGCAGCCAAGAATCCGGGGGCAACTATGGCTACACCTTC. Translation gives CASSQESGGNYGYTF.

This chain connects TRBV7-2 to TRBJ2-2, with D possibly matching TRBD2 (5 bases). Trimming cost V 1 base and J 2 bases, with 11 bases left between them. This CDR3 comprises 16 residues. Germline CDR1 SGHTA, CDR2 FQGNSA. The CDR3 loop is CASSLVPAVNTGELFF. In DNA form, the CDR3 reads TGTGCCAGCAGCTTAGTCCCAGCGGTTAACACCGGGGAGCTGTTTTTT.

The chain employs TRBV6-2 or TRBV6-3 and TRBJ1-1; possibly TRBD1 for D (5 bases). Trimming removed 6 bases at V and 3 bases at J, with 11 bases between. CDR1 is MNHEY, CDR2 SVGEGT, per germline. This CDR3 has 13 residues. The CDR3 nucleotides read TGTGCCAGCAGCGTCAGGGTCGACACTGAAGCTTTCTTT. Residues: CASSVRVDTEAFF.

This clonotype was counted only a few times. The V gene is TRBV7-8, the J gene TRBJ2-3; unclear D gene. CDR1 is SGHVS, CDR2 FQNEAQ, per germline. This CDR3 contains 15 residues. V was cut by 0 bases and J by 4 bases, with 11 bases left in between. CDR3 region: CASSLAIPRSDTQYF. CDR3 nucleotide sequence: TGTGCCAGCAGCTTAGCGATCCCCCGGTCAGATACGCAGTATTTT.

The J gene is TRBJ2-7, the V gene TRBV30; D not resolved. Germline V gives CDR1 GTSNPN, CDR2 SVGIG (reference sequence). Trimming pared 1 base from V and 5 bases from J, leaving 9 bases between. This CDR3 has 12 amino acids. Here the CDR3 reads CAWSEYKDEQYF. The CDR3 DNA is TGTGCCTGGAGTGAGTATAAAGACGAGCAGTACTTC.

The genes are TRBV20-1 and TRBJ2-7; 7 bases match TRBD1. The germline V gene has CDR1 DFQATT and CDR2 SNEGSKA (reference sequence). J gave up 4 bases and V 0 bases, and 9 bases lay outside the gene matches. The CDR3 is made up of 15 amino acids. The CDR3 bases are TGCAGTGCTAGAGAGGTGACAGGGCCTTTGTACGAGCAGTACTTC. Amino acids: CSAREVTGPLYEQYF.

The genes are TRBV4-2 and TRBJ2-2; possibly TRBD1 for D (6 bases). Germline V gene sequence: CDR1 LGHNA, CDR2 YNFKEQ. This CDR3 is built from 17 residues. Trimming removed 0 bases at V and 2 bases at J, with 13 bases between. The CDR3 bases are TGTGCCAGCAGCCAAGATCTTCAGGGGTTCAACACCGGGGAGCTGTTTTTT. It encodes CASSQDLQGFNTGELFF.

This chain connects TRBV29-1 to TRBJ2-7; 8 bases fit TRBD1. Germline V gives CDR1 SQVTM, CDR2 ANQGSEA. Germline trimming cut 4 bases from V and 3 bases from J; bases unmatched to any gene: 11. CDR3 size: 15 residues. CDR3: CSVGTGGELRYEQYF. The DNA of the CDR3 is TGCAGCGTTGGTACAGGGGGAGAACTTCGCTACGAGCAGTACTTC.

The V call is TRBV7-9, the J call TRBJ2-1; D gene ambiguous. The germline V and J ends were trimmed by 5 bases and 0 bases, with 20 bases remaining between them. CDR1 SEHNR and CDR2 FQNEAQ come from the germline V gene (reference sequence). The CDR3 has 18 residues. CDR3 sequence: CASSHPVGRSDSYNEQFF. CDR3 nucleotides: TGTGCCAGCAGCCACCCGGTCGGAAGGAGCGACTCCTACAATGAGCAGTTCTTC.

The chain combines TRBV27 with TRBJ2-2; 10 bases align to TRBD2. The CDR3 is 15 residues long. CDR1 and CDR2 from the germline V gene are MNHEY and SMNVEV (reference sequence). V lost 7 bases, J lost 4 bases, and 6 bases stayed unmatched. CDR3 loop: CASTWTSGSTGELFF. As DNA, the CDR3 is TGTGCCAGCACTTGGACTAGCGGAAGCACCGGGGAGCTGTTTTTT.

This clonotype was observed a single time. The gene calls are TRBV28 and TRBJ2-5; D is possibly TRBD1 (6 bases). Germline V gives CDR1 MDHEN, CDR2 SYDVKM. V shed 3 bases and J shed 5 bases, with 10 bases lying between them. CDR3 length equals 13 residues. In nucleotides, the CDR3 is TGTGCCAGCAGTTTCCAGGGGCGGGAGACCCAGTACTTC. Translating it yields CASSFQGRETQYF.